This T cell receptor (beta chain) was recorded in a study of T cell clonotyping in hematopoietic cell transplantation. About the study: Cytoreduction preceded collection of pretransplant recipient samples. The study's findings and limits: CD4 and CD8 repertoire contributions could not be separated without sorting. Pathologically expanded recipient clonotypes increased progressively from day 30 to day 180 as diversity fell.

Clones were read by immunoSEQ multiplex PCR, and TCRdb kept only the in-frame ones, dropping some. The table lists more than 70,000 clones, 96% of them singletons, with roughly 1.7% in the top ten. Indicated time point: recipient sample about 28 days before transplant, after cytoreduction. This clone has only one observation. The antigen is undetermined. Losses at the gene ends were 2 bases for V and 4 bases for J; bases not matched to a gene: 5. This CDR3 region has 14 residues. The germline V gene encodes CDR1 MNHEY and CDR2 SMNVEV (reference sequence). The chain is built from TRBV27 and TRBJ2-7, with 7 bases matching TRBD1. This receptor was taken from a woman between 45 and 65 years old with acute myeloid leukemia. Some clones in this sample may be carry-over from other donors' samples. The source was peripheral blood mononuclear cells, collected before stem cell transplant. The CDR3 bases are TGTGCCAGCAGTTTAGTAGGGGGCAAGTACGAGCAGTACTTC. It codes for CASSLVGGKYEQYF.